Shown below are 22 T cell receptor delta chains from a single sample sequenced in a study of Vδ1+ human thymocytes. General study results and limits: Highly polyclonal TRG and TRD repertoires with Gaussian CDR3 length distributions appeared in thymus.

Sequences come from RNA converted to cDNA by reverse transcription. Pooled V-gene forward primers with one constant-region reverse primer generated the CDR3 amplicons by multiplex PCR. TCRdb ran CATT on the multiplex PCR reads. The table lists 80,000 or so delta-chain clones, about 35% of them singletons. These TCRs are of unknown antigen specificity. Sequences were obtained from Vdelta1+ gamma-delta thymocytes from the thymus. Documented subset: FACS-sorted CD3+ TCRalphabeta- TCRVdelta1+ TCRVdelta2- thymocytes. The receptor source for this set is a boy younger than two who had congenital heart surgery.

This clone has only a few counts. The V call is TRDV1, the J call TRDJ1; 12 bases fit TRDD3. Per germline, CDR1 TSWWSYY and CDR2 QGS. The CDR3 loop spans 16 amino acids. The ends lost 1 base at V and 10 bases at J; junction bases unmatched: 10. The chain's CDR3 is CALGEPQVTWGIRLIF. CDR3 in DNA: TGTGCTCTTGGGGAACCTCAGGTCACCTGGGGGATACGACTCATCTTT.

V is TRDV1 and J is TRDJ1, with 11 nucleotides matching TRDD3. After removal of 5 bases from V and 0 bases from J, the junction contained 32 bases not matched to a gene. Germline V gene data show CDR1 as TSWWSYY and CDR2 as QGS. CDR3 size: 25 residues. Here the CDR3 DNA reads TGTGCTCTTGGGAGCCCCCTTCCTATTTCCTCTCGACTGGGGGATAGAAGCCGGTACACCGATAAACTCATCTTT. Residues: CALGSPLPISSRLGDRSRYTDKLIF.

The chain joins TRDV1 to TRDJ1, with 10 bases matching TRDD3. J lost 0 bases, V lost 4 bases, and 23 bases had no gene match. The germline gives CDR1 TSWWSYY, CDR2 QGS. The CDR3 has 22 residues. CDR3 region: CALGGFANQPYWGIWYTDKLIF. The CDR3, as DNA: TGTGCTCTTGGGGGCTTCGCAAACCAACCCTACTGGGGGATCTGGTACACCGATAAACTCATCTTT.

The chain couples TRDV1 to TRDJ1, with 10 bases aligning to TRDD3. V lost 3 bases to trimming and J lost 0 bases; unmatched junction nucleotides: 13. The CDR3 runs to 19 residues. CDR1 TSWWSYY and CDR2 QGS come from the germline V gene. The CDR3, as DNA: TGTGCTCTTGGGGAGTCTCTGTCCTGGGGGATAAACTACACCGATAAACTCATCTTT. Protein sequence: CALGESLSWGINYTDKLIF.

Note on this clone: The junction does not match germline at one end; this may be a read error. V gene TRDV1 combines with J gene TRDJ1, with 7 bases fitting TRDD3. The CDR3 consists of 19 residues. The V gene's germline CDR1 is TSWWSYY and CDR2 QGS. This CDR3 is CALGELKAWGPRHTDKLTF. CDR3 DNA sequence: TGTGCTCTTGGGGAACTGAAGGCCTGGGGGCCGCGCCACACCGATAAACTCACCTTT.

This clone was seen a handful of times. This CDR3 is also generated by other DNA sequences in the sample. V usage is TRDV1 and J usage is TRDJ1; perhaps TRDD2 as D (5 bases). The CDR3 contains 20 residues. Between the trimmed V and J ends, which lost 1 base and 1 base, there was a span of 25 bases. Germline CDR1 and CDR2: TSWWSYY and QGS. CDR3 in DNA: TGTGCTCTTGGGGAACGGTCGTCGGGGTTCGGCCTACATGGCACCGATAAACTCATCTTT. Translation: CALGERSSGFGLHGTDKLIF.

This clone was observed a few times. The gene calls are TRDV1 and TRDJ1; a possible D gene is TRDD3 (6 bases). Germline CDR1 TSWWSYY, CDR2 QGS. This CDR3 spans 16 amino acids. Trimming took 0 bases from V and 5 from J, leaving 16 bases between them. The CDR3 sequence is CALGELRGWNGDKLIF. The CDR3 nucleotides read TGTGCTCTTGGGGAACTAAGGGGATGGAATGGGGATAAACTCATCTTT.

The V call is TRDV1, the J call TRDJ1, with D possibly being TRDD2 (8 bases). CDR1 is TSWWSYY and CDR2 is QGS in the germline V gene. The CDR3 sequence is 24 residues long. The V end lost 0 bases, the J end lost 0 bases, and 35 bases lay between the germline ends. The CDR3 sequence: CALGELDPSSYFYTGDHDTDKLIF. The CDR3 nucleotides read TGTGCTCTTGGGGAACTTGACCCATCTTCCTACTTTTACACTGGGGACCATGACACCGATAAACTCATCTTT.

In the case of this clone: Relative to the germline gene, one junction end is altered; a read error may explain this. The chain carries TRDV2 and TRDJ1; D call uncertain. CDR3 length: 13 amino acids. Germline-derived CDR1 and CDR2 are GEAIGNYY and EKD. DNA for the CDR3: TGTGCCCGTGACACCCCCTGGAGGCCAAAACTCATCTTT. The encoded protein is CARDTPWRPKLIF.

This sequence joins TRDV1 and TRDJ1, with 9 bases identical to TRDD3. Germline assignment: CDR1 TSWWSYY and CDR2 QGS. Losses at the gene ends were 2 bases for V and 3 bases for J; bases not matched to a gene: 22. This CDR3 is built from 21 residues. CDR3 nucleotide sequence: TGTGCTCTTGGGGAATGTTCCCGACGAGTCCGGGGGATACCTAGGCCCGATAAACTCATCTTT. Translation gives CALGECSRRVRGIPRPDKLIF.

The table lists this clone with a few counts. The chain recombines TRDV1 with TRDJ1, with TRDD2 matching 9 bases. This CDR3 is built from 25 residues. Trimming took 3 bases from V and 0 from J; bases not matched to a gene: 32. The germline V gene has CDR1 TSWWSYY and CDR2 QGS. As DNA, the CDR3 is TGTGCTCTTGGGGATCCAACCGACCCCTTCCTACGGGGCTGGGGGCTAGACCCCTACACCGATAAACTCATCTTT. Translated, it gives CALGDPTDPFLRGWGLDPYTDKLIF.

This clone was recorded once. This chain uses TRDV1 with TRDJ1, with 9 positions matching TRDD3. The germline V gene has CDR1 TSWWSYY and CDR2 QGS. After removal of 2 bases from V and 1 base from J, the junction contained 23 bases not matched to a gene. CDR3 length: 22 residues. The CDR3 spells CALGEFPARRCTGGTFTDKLIF. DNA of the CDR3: TGTGCTCTTGGGGAATTTCCCGCTCGGAGGTGTACTGGGGGAACTTTCACCGATAAACTCATCTTT.

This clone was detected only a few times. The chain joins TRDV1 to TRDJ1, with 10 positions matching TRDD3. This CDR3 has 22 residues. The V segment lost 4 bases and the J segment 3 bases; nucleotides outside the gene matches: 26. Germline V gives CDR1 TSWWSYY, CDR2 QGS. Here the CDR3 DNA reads TGTGCTCTTGGGGCCAAATCCATTCCGAGGATGGGGGATACTTCGAGACCCGATAAACTCATCTTT. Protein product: CALGAKSIPRMGDTSRPDKLIF.

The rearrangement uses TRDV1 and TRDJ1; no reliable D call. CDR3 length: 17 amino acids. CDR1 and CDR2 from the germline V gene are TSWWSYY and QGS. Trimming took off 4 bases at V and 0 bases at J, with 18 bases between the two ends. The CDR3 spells CALGAHSGRPYTDKLIF. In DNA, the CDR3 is TGTGCTCTTGGGGCCCATTCGGGCCGACCGTACACCGATAAACTCATCTTT.

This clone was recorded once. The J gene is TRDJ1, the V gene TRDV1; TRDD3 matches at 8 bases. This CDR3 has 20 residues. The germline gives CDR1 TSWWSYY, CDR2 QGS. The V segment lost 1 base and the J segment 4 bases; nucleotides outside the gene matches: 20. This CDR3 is CALGEPTSRTGGPRGDKLIF. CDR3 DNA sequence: TGTGCTCTTGGGGAACCGACTTCCCGCACTGGGGGCCCGCGAGGCGATAAACTCATCTTT.

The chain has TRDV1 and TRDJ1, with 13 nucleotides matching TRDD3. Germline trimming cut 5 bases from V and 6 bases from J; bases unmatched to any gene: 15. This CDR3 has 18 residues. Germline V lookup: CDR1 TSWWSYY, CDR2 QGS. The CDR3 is CALGSALLLGDTAYKLIF. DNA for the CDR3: TGTGCTCTTGGGAGCGCCCTCCTACTGGGGGATACGGCGTATAAACTCATCTTT.

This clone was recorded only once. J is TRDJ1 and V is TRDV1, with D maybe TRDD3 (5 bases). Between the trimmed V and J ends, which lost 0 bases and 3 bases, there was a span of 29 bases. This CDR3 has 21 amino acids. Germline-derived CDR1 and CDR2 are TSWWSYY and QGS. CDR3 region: CALGELSDSWATIPASDKLIF. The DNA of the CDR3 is TGTGCTCTTGGGGAACTCTCGGACTCCTGGGCTACAATTCCAGCCTCCGATAAACTCATCTTT.

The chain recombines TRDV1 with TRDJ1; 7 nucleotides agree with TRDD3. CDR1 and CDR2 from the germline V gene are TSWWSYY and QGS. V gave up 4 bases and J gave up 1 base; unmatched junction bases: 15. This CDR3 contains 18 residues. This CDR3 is CALGGPASQGGFTDKLIF. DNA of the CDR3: TGTGCTCTTGGGGGGCCGGCCTCCCAAGGGGGATTCACCGATAAACTCATCTTT.

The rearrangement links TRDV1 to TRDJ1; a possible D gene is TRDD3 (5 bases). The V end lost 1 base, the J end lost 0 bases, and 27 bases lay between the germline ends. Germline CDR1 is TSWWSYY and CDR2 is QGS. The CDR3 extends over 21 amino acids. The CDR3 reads CALGERVIKGERGLYTDKLIF. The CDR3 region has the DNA TGTGCTCTTGGGGAACGGGTTATAAAAGGGGAACGAGGGCTTTACACCGATAAACTCATCTTT.

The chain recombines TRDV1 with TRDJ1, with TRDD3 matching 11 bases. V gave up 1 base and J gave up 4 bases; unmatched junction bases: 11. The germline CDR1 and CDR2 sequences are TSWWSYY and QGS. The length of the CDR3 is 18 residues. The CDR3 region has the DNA TGTGCTCTTGGGGAACGAAACGGCTGGGGGATACTGGACGATAAACTCATCTTT. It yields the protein CALGERNGWGILDDKLIF.

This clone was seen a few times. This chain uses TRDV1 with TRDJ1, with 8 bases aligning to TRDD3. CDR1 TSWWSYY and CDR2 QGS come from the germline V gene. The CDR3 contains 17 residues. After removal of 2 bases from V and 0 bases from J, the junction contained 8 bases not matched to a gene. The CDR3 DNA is TGTGCTCTTGGGGAAGTTCTCGTACTGGGGGACACCGATAAACTCATCTTT. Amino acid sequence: CALGEVLVLGDTDKLIF.

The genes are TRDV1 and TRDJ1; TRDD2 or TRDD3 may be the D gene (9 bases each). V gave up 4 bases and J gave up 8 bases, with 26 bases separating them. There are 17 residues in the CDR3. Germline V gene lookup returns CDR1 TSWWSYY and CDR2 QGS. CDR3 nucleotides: TGTGCTCTTGGGGGCCTTCCTACGATACTGGGGGAGGAGAAACTCATCTTT. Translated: CALGGLPTILGEEKLIF.